Presented here are 16 T cell receptor beta chains from one specimen sequenced in a study of identical twins. TCRdb recomputed calls from the 5' RACE reads with MiXCR, one row per CDR3 protein. The table shows 300,000 or so distinct CDR3 sequences, with less than 9.5% occurring only once. The same data also went into a second study, on yellow fever vaccine responses in identical twins.

What was sequenced was CD8+ T cells sorted from blood. These receptors were taken from a woman aged 18-29 years in good health.

A remark on this clonotype: The junction and the germline gene differ at one end; a read error may be behind it. The genes are TRBV7-7 and TRBJ1-4; D is uncertain. CDR1 and CDR2 (germline): SSHAT, FNYEAQ (reference sequence). CDR3 length: 14 amino acids. Here the CDR3 DNA reads TGTGCTAGCAGCCCTGACAACGAAGGAAGAAAACTGTTTTTT. Translating gives CASSPDNEGRKLFF.

In this sample, this clonotype turned up many times. The V and J genes are TRBV20-1 and TRBJ1-1; no definite D call. Germline-derived CDR1 and CDR2 are DFQATT and SNEGSKA (reference sequence). This CDR3 is built from 13 residues. The V end was cut by 6 bases, the J end by 0 bases, with 11 bases between. CDR3 in DNA: TGCAGTGCGCTAAAGGGCCTGAACACTGAAGCTTTCTTT. Its translation is CSALKGLNTEAFF.

This clonotype was seen ten or more times. The chain uses TRBV6-2 or TRBV6-3 and TRBJ2-1, with D hard to call. The CDR3 runs to 14 residues. The germline V gene has CDR1 MNHEY and CDR2 SVGEGT. V was cut by 5 bases and J by 3 bases, with 11 bases left in between. CDR3 sequence: CASSRHSRYNEQFF. The CDR3, as DNA: TGTGCCAGCAGTCGACATTCCCGCTACAATGAGCAGTTCTTC.

The V call is TRBV30, the J call TRBJ1-4, with a tentative D call TRBD1 (5 bases). Germline V gene sequence: CDR1 GTSNPN, CDR2 SVGIG (reference sequence). The CDR3 consists of 14 residues. Trimming shortened V by 1 base and J by 7 bases, and 13 bases separated the two germline ends. CDR3 in amino acids: CAWSATEVAEKLFF. CDR3 DNA: TGTGCCTGGAGTGCGACAGAAGTCGCTGAAAAACTGTTTTTT.

In this sample, this clonotype turned up many times. This chain links TRBV4-3 with TRBJ2-5; 10 nucleotides line up with TRBD2. The germline gives CDR1 LGHNA, CDR2 YSLEER. CDR3 length: 16 residues. Trimming at V came to 4 bases and at J to 4 bases, leaving 9 bases not matched to a gene. DNA of the CDR3: TGCGCCAGCAGCCTGGAGCGGGAGGGCCCGAGAGAGACCCAGTACTTC. This codes for CASSLEREGPRETQYF.

This chain uses TRBV29-1 with TRBJ2-1, with D perhaps assigned TRBD1 or TRBD2 (5 bases each). Per the germline V gene, CDR1 is SQVTM and CDR2 is ANQGSEA. This CDR3 comprises 12 residues. V was clipped by 1 base and J by 15 bases, with 16 bases between them. The CDR3 DNA sequence: TGCAGCGTTGAAGGGTCAATCCGGGGCCGGTTCTTC. As protein: CSVEGSIRGRFF.

This chain uses TRBV6-1 with TRBJ2-4, with 10 bases fitting TRBD2. V dropped 4 bases and J dropped 0; count of bases not matched to a gene: 9. The CDR3 consists of 18 residues. Germline V gene data show CDR1 as MNHNS and CDR2 as SASEGT. CDR3 sequence (DNA): TGTGCCAGCAGTGGGCCTAGCGGGGGAGACCTAGCCAAAAACATTCAGTACTTC. Protein: CASSGPSGGDLAKNIQYF.

This clonotype was observed many times. The genes are TRBV11-1 and TRBJ2-2; D gene unclear. Trimming stripped 5 bases from V and 7 bases from J, with 26 bases between. The CDR3 extends over 18 amino acids. CDR1 and CDR2 from the germline V gene are SGHAT and FQDESV (reference sequence). The CDR3 region is CASSERTPLTGQLGELFF. The DNA for the CDR3 is TGTGCCAGCAGCGAGAGAACTCCCCTGACTGGGCAACTCGGGGAGCTGTTTTTT.

This clonotype was detected ten times or more. The chain is built from TRBV7-8 and TRBJ2-3; D gene uncertain. V lost 1 base, J lost 0 bases, and 11 bases lay in between. Germline values: CDR1 SGHVS, CDR2 FQNEAQ. The CDR3 consists of 16 residues. The CDR3 sequence: CASSLGNQPSTDTQYF. In DNA, the CDR3 is TGTGCCAGCAGCTTAGGGAACCAGCCAAGCACAGATACGCAGTATTTT.

This clonotype was counted at least ten times. The chain joins TRBV7-9 to TRBJ2-7; 9 bases align to TRBD1. The germline V gene has CDR1 SEHNR and CDR2 FQNEAQ (reference sequence). The trim removed 4 bases at V and 7 bases at J, leaving 8 bases unmatched. The CDR3 totals 14 residues. CDR3 coding DNA: TGTGCCAGCAGCTCCCGGGACAGGGCCTGGGAGCAGTACTTC. Protein sequence: CASSSRDRAWEQYF.

A few counts support this clonotype. V is TRBV7-2 and J is TRBJ1-1, with D unresolved. Germline V gene data show CDR1 as SGHTA and CDR2 as FQGNSA. The V and J ends lost 1 base and 5 bases respectively, with 8 bases between them. The CDR3 sequence is 13 residues long. The CDR3 spells CASSLGRETEAFF. CDR3 nucleotide sequence: TGTGCCAGCAGCTTAGGACGGGAGACTGAAGCTTTCTTT.

CDR3 sequence reads: CASSEGTGDNQPQHF. The CDR3 DNA sequence: TGTGCCAGCAGTGAGGGGACAGGGGACAATCAGCCCCAGCATTTT. The J gene is TRBJ1-5, the V gene TRBV2; 10 nucleotides agree with TRBD1. The CDR3 length is 15 residues. V lost 3 bases, J lost 3 bases, and 2 bases stayed unmatched. Germline V gene data show CDR1 as SNHLY and CDR2 as FYNNEI.

This clonotype was seen at least ten times. The chain joins TRBV3-1 to TRBJ1-1, with 7 bases fitting TRBD1. Germline-derived CDR1 and CDR2 are LGHDT and YNNKEL (reference sequence). The junction had 9 bases not matched to a gene; V was cut back by 10 bases and J by 1 base. The CDR3 has 14 residues. The CDR3 is CATKEGARNTEAFF. The CDR3 DNA is TGTGCCACCAAAGAGGGGGCTCGGAACACTGAAGCTTTCTTT.

This clonotype was counted at least ten times. This chain joins TRBV27 and TRBJ2-3; D not certain. With 6 bases removed from V and 1 base from J, the gap between germline ends came to 11 bases. The CDR3 is 14 amino acids. Per germline, CDR1 MNHEY and CDR2 SMNVEV (reference sequence). The CDR3 protein is CASRPTRGTDTQYF. The CDR3, as DNA: TGTGCCAGCAGGCCCACCCGCGGCACAGATACGCAGTATTTT.

In its sample, this clonotype was seen many times. This chain uses TRBV29-1 with TRBJ1-1; D remains unclear. Germline loops: CDR1 SQVTM, CDR2 ANQGSEA. This CDR3 is built from 14 residues. V lost 3 bases and J 4 bases, leaving 15 bases between the germline ends. CDR3 nucleotides: TGCAGCGTTGACGGAGGGCCCTCGGGCACTGAAGCTTTCTTT. Amino acids: CSVDGGPSGTEAFF.

This clonotype was detected a few times. The rearrangement links TRBV10-3 to TRBJ2-5; D not resolved. Germline loops: CDR1 ENHRY, CDR2 SYGVKD. V lost 0 bases, J lost 6 bases, and 5 bases lay in between. The CDR3 totals 12 residues. The CDR3 nucleotides are TGTGCCATCAGTGAGTCGGATCAGACCCAGTACTTC. Its protein product is CAISESDQTQYF.